A selection of T cell receptor beta chains follows, all from one sample in a study of cytomegalovirus exposure and HLA in healthy donors. Sequencing was performed with immunoSEQ multiplex PCR; in TCRdb, only in-frame clones are kept and a portion is missing. This table has 150,000 or so clones, 82% appearing once. The sample comprised PBMCs. These receptors all come from a male donor in good health and CMV-seronegative. The CDR3 runs from the conserved cysteine through the conserved F or W. Each record gives: clone size, D gene, J gene, V gene, CDR3 protein, CDR3 DNA. A D gene is named only where the DNA matches it firmly. The listing skips clone size in some rows; elsewhere it reads once, few, many or a size class.

size: few; D: NA; J: TRBJ2-7; V: TRBV11-2; CDR3: CASSPPSYEQYF; DNA: TGTGCCAGCAGCCCTCCCTCCTACGAGCAGTACTTC
size: few; D: NA; J: TRBJ2-2; V: TRBV19; CDR3: CASSMLGGVAGELFF; DNA: TGTGCCAGTAGTATGCTGGGGGGAGTGGCCGGGGAGCTGTTTTTT
size: NA; D: NA; J: TRBJ2-3; V: TRBV9; CDR3: CASSRGGFTTDTQYF; DNA: TGTGCCAGCAGCAGGGGGGGGTTTACCACAGATACGCAGTATTTT
size: few; D: NA; J: TRBJ2-5; V: TRBV9; CDR3: CASSASGEQQYF; DNA: TGTGCCAGCAGCGCGTCAGGGGAACAGCAGTACTTC
size: NA; D: NA; J: TRBJ2-2; V: TRBV7-8; CDR3: CASSLEPGELFF; DNA: TGTGCCAGCAGCTTAGAGCCCGGGGAGCTGTTTTTT
size: NA; D: NA; J: TRBJ2-5; V: TRBV6-6; CDR3: CASSYSYREETQYF; DNA: TGTGCCAGCAGTTACTCGTACAGGGAAGAGACCCAGTACTTC
size: few; D: TRBD1; J: TRBJ2-7; V: TRBV7-2; CDR3: CASRQTGAGREQYF; DNA: TGTGCCAGCAGGCAGACAGGGGCCGGTCGGGAGCAGTACTTC
size: once; D: NA; J: TRBJ1-1; V: TRBV2; CDR3: CASPIGALGTEAFF; DNA: TGTGCCAGCCCCATCGGAGCGCTTGGCACTGAAGCTTTCTTT
size: NA; D: NA; J: TRBJ2-7; V: TRBV6-6; CDR3: CASSLVGEQYF; DNA: TGTGCCAGCAGCCTAGTCGGCGAGCAGTACTTC
size: NA; D: NA; J: TRBJ1-2; V: TRBV19; CDR3: CASSIGHSYGYTF; DNA: TGTGCCAGTAGTATAGGTCACAGCTATGGCTACACCTTC
size: NA; D: NA; J: TRBJ1-5; V: TRBV11-2; CDR3: CASSLDQGYQPQHF; DNA: TGTGCCAGCAGCTTAGATCAGGGGTATCAGCCCCAGCATTTT
size: NA; D: NA; J: TRBJ1-1; V: TRBV6-5; CDR3: CASSYSPDTEAFF; DNA: TGTGCCAGCAGTTACTCACCAGACACTGAAGCTTTCTTT
size: NA; D: NA; J: TRBJ1-2; V: TRBV2; CDR3: CASRSTAYGYTF; DNA: TGTGCCAGCAGATCGACAGCCTATGGCTACACCTTC
size: NA; D: NA; J: TRBJ2-7; V: TRBV28; CDR3: CASSSAGSYEQYF; DNA: TGTGCCAGCAGTTCCGCCGGCTCCTACGAGCAGTACTTC
size: NA; D: NA; J: TRBJ1-2; V: TRBV28; CDR3: CASVTGTLNYGYTF; DNA: TGTGCCAGCGTGACCGGGACACTGAACTATGGCTACACCTTC
size: NA; D: NA; J: TRBJ1-3; V: TRBV6-1; CDR3: CASRWDAGDTIYF; DNA: TGTGCCAGCAGATGGGACGCGGGGGACACCATATATTTT
size: NA; D: NA; J: TRBJ2-1; V: TRBV7-3; CDR3: CASSPGGISYNEQFF; DNA: TGTGCCAGCAGCCCTGGAGGGATCTCCTACAATGAGCAGTTCTTC
size: few; D: TRBD1; J: TRBJ1-1; V: TRBV7-3; CDR3: CASSSTGGRAEAFF; DNA: TGTGCCAGCAGCTCAACAGGGGGCAGAGCTGAAGCTTTCTTT
size: NA; D: NA; J: TRBJ1-1; V: TRBV21-1; CDR3: CASREKAGQGNSKRYTEAFF; DNA: TGTGCCAGCAGAGAAAAGGCGGGACAGGGGAACTCAAAGCGGTACACTGAAGCTTTCTTT
size: few; D: TRBD1; J: TRBJ2-5; V: TRBV7-9; CDR3: CASSLATGGLETQYF; DNA: TGTGCCAGCAGCTTAGCGACAGGGGGCCTGGAGACCCAGTACTTC
size: NA; D: NA; J: TRBJ2-3; V: TRBV7-9; CDR3: CASSLSSTPTDTQYF; DNA: TGTGCCAGCAGCTTAAGTTCTACTCCCACAGATACGCAGTATTTT
size: NA; D: NA; J: TRBJ1-5; V: TRBV13; CDR3: CASSLGGLGGGNQPQHF; DNA: TGTGCCAGCAGCTTAGGGGGGTTGGGGGGGGGCAATCAGCCCCAGCATTTT
size: NA; D: NA; J: TRBJ2-3; V: TRBV6-1; CDR3: CASSERFHSTDTQYF; DNA: TGTGCCAGCAGTGAACGGTTCCATAGCACAGATACGCAGTATTTT
size: NA; D: TRBD1; J: TRBJ1-5; V: TRBV6-6; CDR3: CASSSRQGGSNQPQHF; DNA: TGTGCCAGCAGTTCCCGACAGGGGGGATCCAATCAGCCCCAGCATTTT
size: NA; D: NA; J: TRBJ2-7; V: TRBV11-2; CDR3: CASSSRYEQYF; DNA: TGTGCCAGCAGCTCCCGGTACGAGCAGTACTTC
size: few; D: NA; J: TRBJ1-5; V: TRBV11-2; CDR3: CASSLDPAGDQPQHF; DNA: TGTGCCAGCAGCTTAGATCCGGCAGGGGATCAGCCCCAGCATTTT
size: once; D: TRBD2; J: TRBJ2-7; V: TRBV9; CDR3: CASSLGGTPSYEQYF; DNA: TGTGCCAGCAGCCTCGGGGGGACTCCATCATACGAGCAGTACTTC
size: NA; D: NA; J: TRBJ1-5; V: TRBV18; CDR3: CASSSSDRLNQPQHF; DNA: TGTGCCAGCTCATCATCAGACAGGCTAAATCAGCCCCAGCATTTT
size: NA; D: TRBD2; J: TRBJ2-5; V: TRBV5-1; CDR3: CASSSPSGLETQYF; DNA: TGCGCCAGCAGCTCTCCTAGCGGGCTAGAGACCCAGTACTTC
size: NA; D: TRBD2; J: TRBJ2-1; V: TRBV7-2; CDR3: CASSSLAWDNEQFF; DNA: TGTGCCAGCAGCTCACTAGCGTGGGACAATGAGCAGTTCTTC
size: few; D: TRBD1; J: TRBJ2-7; V: TRBV6-1; CDR3: CASSPTGVTYEQYF; DNA: TGTGCCAGCAGTCCGACAGGGGTCACCTACGAGCAGTACTTC
size: NA; D: TRBD1; J: TRBJ1-5; V: TRBV19; CDR3: CASSIPPGDSQPQHF; DNA: TGTGCCAGTAGTATCCCACCCGGGGACAGTCAGCCCCAGCATTTT
size: NA; D: NA; J: TRBJ1-2; V: TRBV6-5; CDR3: CASSFQGYRYTF; DNA: TGTGCCAGCAGTTTCCAGGGTTATCGCTACACCTTC
size: NA; D: TRBD1; J: TRBJ2-7; V: TRBV28; CDR3: CATQWQGVDEQYF; DNA: TGCGCAACGCAGTGGCAGGGGGTGGACGAGCAGTACTTC
size: NA; D: TRBD2; J: TRBJ2-1; V: TRBV2; CDR3: CASRAGTSVYNEQFF; DNA: TGTGCCAGCAGGGCCGGGACTAGCGTTTACAATGAGCAGTTCTTC
size: NA; D: NA; J: TRBJ2-3; V: TRBV5-1; CDR3: CASSQDRGSDTQYF; DNA: TGCGCCAGCAGCCAAGACCGGGGATCAGATACGCAGTATTTT
size: NA; D: NA; J: TRBJ2-1; V: TRBV19; CDR3: CASLDGSSYNEQFF; DNA: TGTGCCAGTCTAGACGGCAGCTCCTACAATGAGCAGTTCTTC
size: NA; D: NA; J: TRBJ1-5; V: TRBV16; CDR3: CASSPEGGQPQHF; DNA: TGTGCCAGCAGCCCGGAGGGTGGCCAGCCCCAGCATTTT